These 21 T cell receptor delta chains share one sample of origin, sequenced in a study of gamma-delta chains in newborns, infants, children. TCRdb fed the reads into CATT to redo clone calling. The table has roughly 1,500 delta-chain clones, under 45% seen once. The source material was blood. Receptors originate from a child who had a fever.

This clone is categorized as large. V and J are TRDV2 and TRDJ1; 13 bases line up with TRDD3. Per germline, CDR1 GEAIGNYY and CDR2 EKD. The CDR3 totals 18 residues. V lost 0 bases, J lost 2 bases, and 8 bases stayed unmatched. The CDR3 DNA sequence: TGTGCCTGTGACACCCTTACTGGGGGATACGCGATTACCGATAAACTCATCTTT. This gives the protein CACDTLTGGYAITDKLIF.

About this clone itself: A far larger clone is off by one base, so a read error is likely. The same CDR3 also results from other DNA sequences found in this sample. The CDR3 spells CACDTVGYRGDKLIF. For the CDR3, the DNA is TGTGCCTGCGACACGGTGGGCTATCGCGGCGATAAACTCATCTTT. This chain joins TRDV2 and TRDJ1; no firm D call. This CDR3 contains 15 residues. CDR1 GEAIGNYY and CDR2 EKD come from the germline V gene.

This chain links TRDV2 with TRDJ1; maybe TRDD3 (6 bases). CDR1 is GEAIGNYY and CDR2 is EKD in the germline V gene. The germline V and J ends were trimmed by 0 bases and 4 bases, with 26 bases remaining between them. This CDR3 contains 19 residues. DNA for the CDR3: TGTGCCTGTGACACCGGCTGGGGACCGTCAAATAAGAACATCGATAAACTCATCTTT. Translating it yields CACDTGWGPSNKNIDKLIF.

This clone was recorded only once. A far larger clone is one nucleotide away, so this likely arose from a read error. This sequence joins TRDV2 and TRDJ1; 9 bases line up with TRDD3. Trimming cost V 1 base and J 4 bases; bases outside gene matches: 18. Germline CDR1 GEAIGNYY, CDR2 EKD. This CDR3 is built from 19 residues. The CDR3 region is CACDTLGGVLGDAIDKLIF. The CDR3 nucleotides read TGTGCCTGTGACACTTTGGGCGGCGTACTGGGGGACGCCATCGATAAACTCATCTTT.

By sample share, this clone is large (0.1 to 1%). The V gene is TRDV2, the J gene TRDJ1; 11 nucleotides agree with TRDD3. The CDR3 is 16 residues long. The germline V gene has CDR1 GEAIGNYY and CDR2 EKD. Unmatched junction bases numbered 2, after V lost 0 bases and J lost 0 bases. The CDR3 loop is CACDTMGDTDTDKLIF. CDR3 DNA sequence: TGTGCCTGTGACACCATGGGGGATACGGACACCGATAAACTCATCTTT.

With respect to this clone: A much larger clone is a single base away; this may be a read error. The chain couples TRDV2 to TRDJ3, with 10 bases aligning to TRDD3. The J segment lost 0 bases and the V segment lost 5 bases, leaving 15 bases of the junction unmatched. CDR1 is GEAIGNYY, CDR2 EKD, per germline. This CDR3 contains 21 residues. This CDR3 is CACGRIGGSGGYSWDTRQMFF. The CDR3 region has the DNA TGTGCCTGTGGTCGGATTGGAGGGTCTGGGGGATACTCCTGGGACACCCGACAGATGTTTTTC.

As for this clone: A much larger clone differs by one base, so this may be a read error. The chain has TRDV2 and TRDJ1, with TRDD3 identical over 9 bases. The CDR3 totals 23 residues. Germline values: CDR1 GEAIGNYY, CDR2 EKD. The CDR3 DNA reads TGTGCCTGTGACACCGTACGGGGGGGGGATACCCCAACGAAACAATCCGACACCTATAAACTCATCTTT. It encodes CACDTVRGGDTPTKQSDTYKLIF.

This clone turned up a few times. The junction differs from germline at one of its ends, possibly a read error. This chain uses TRDV2 with TRDJ1; 8 bases agree with TRDD3. The CDR3 contains 16 residues. Germline V lookup: CDR1 GEAIGNYY, CDR2 EKD. The CDR3 region is CACDPLLGAYTDKPIF. DNA of the CDR3: TGTGCCTGTGACCCACTACTGGGGGCCTACACCGATAAACCCATCTTT.

With respect to this clone: A read error is possible here, since a much larger clone lies one base away. This rearrangement joins TRDV2 to TRDJ1, with TRDD3 matching 9 bases. The germline CDR1 and CDR2 sequences are GEAIGNYY and EKD. This CDR3 has 19 amino acids. The chain's CDR3 is CACGTVSPTGGEGTDKLIF. The CDR3 DNA is TGTGCCTGTGGCACCGTCTCCCCTACTGGGGGAGAGGGGACCGATAAACTCATCTTT.

This clone has more than one count but fewer than ten. The chain recombines TRDV2 with TRDJ1; 8 positions match TRDD3. The V gene end was trimmed by 5 bases and the J gene end by 0 bases; junction bases not matched to a gene: 10. The germline V gene has CDR1 GEAIGNYY and CDR2 EKD. This CDR3 spans 16 amino acids. CDR3 DNA sequence: TGTGCCTGTGGCCCACTGGGGGGTTCTTACACCGATAAACTCATCTTT. Its translation: CACGPLGGSYTDKLIF.

Only a few counts were recorded for this clone. The chain is built from TRDV1 and TRDJ1; 9 positions match TRDD3. Germline-derived CDR1 and CDR2 are TSWWSYY and QGS. The CDR3 totals 19 residues. J gave up 2 bases and V 2 bases, and 15 bases lay outside the gene matches. The CDR3 sequence: CALGEGGWGMLQLTDKLIF. CDR3 DNA: TGTGCTCTTGGGGAAGGGGGCTGGGGGATGCTCCAGTTAACCGATAAACTCATCTTT.

About this clone itself: One end of the junction fails to match germline, which may point to a read error. This sequence joins TRDV1 and TRDJ1; 13 nucleotides agree with TRDD3. The germline V gene encodes CDR1 TSWWSYY and CDR2 QGS. CDR3 length: 26 amino acids. The CDR3 reads CALGGIGWFDFEIITLGDTRADKLIF. CDR3 in DNA: TGTGCTCTTGGGGGAATTGGGTGGTTTGACTTCGAGATAATTACACTGGGGGATACGCGAGCCGATAAGCTCATCTTT.

Points on this clone: This sequence may be a read error, since a much larger clone differs from it by one base. The rearrangement uses TRDV2 and TRDJ3; 12 nucleotides align to TRDD3. Germline values: CDR1 GEAIGNYY, CDR2 EKD. There are 21 residues in the CDR3. The CDR3 reads CACDTVLGDTQSSRDTRQMFF. The CDR3 DNA is TGTGCCTGTGACACTGTGCTGGGGGATACGCAGAGCTCCCGGGACACCCGACAGATGTTTTTC.

Notes on this clone: This may stem from a read error, because a much larger clone lies one nucleotide away. The chain is built from TRDV2 and TRDJ1, with 7 bases identical to TRDD3. The CDR3 sequence is 14 residues long. In germline, CDR1 is GEAIGNYY, CDR2 EKD. The CDR3 is CACDTVGETDKPIF. In nucleotides, the CDR3 is TGTGCCTGTGACACGGTGGGGGAGACCGATAAACCCATCTTT.

This clone is categorized as large (0.1 to 1%). The gene calls are TRDV2 and TRDJ1; 8 nucleotides line up with TRDD3. Per germline, CDR1 GEAIGNYY and CDR2 EKD. Trimming removed 2 bases from V and 0 bases from J; junction bases left unmatched: 7. The CDR3 is 16 amino acids. CDR3 sequence: CACDSLGDQYTDKLIF. As DNA, the CDR3 is TGTGCCTGTGACAGTCTGGGGGACCAGTACACCGATAAACTCATCTTT.

In this sample, this clone is medium-sized (0.01 to 0.1%). The same CDR3 can be traced to other DNA sequences in this sample. The chain employs TRDV1 and TRDJ1; 9 bases match TRDD3. Germline CDR1 is TSWWSYY and CDR2 is QGS. There are 22 residues in the CDR3. Germline trimming cut 4 bases from V and 0 bases from J; bases unmatched to any gene: 24. The CDR3 nucleotides are TGTGCTCTTGGGGCCGGCCACCTTGGGTGGGGGATAGCCCCCTTATACACCGATAAACTCATCTTT. This encodes CALGAGHLGWGIAPLYTDKLIF.

By share of the sample, this clone is medium-sized. At one end, the junction sequence differs from germline, possibly due to a read error. At the DNA level, this CDR3 is encoded by other sequences in the same sample as well. J is TRDJ1 and V is TRDV2; possible D gene TRDD3, 5 bases. This CDR3 comprises 14 residues. Per germline, CDR1 GEAIGNYY and CDR2 EKD. The CDR3 region is CACDTVGYTDKLIF. CDR3 bases: TGTGCCTGCGACACCGTGGGGTACACCGATAAACTCATCTTT.

By share, this clone ranks as medium-sized. The rearrangement links TRDV2 to TRDJ3, with D perhaps matching TRDD3 (6 bases). This CDR3 spans 21 amino acids. Per the germline V gene, CDR1 is GEAIGNYY and CDR2 is EKD. The V and J ends lost 0 bases and 0 bases respectively, with 20 bases between them. The CDR3 here is CACDTGDLGGPSSWDTRQMFF. CDR3 nucleotide sequence: TGTGCCTGTGACACCGGGGATCTTGGGGGCCCCAGCTCCTGGGACACCCGACAGATGTTTTTC.

By its share, this clone is large. At the DNA level, this CDR3 is encoded by other sequences in the same sample as well. The genes are TRDV2 and TRDJ1, with D uncertain. The ends were cut back, 3 bases at V and 3 bases at J, with 13 bases in the middle. Germline CDR1 is GEAIGNYY and CDR2 is EKD. The CDR3 is 14 residues long. The CDR3 DNA is TGTGCCTGTGACTACGCGGTGGATGCCGATAAACTCATCTTT. It specifies CACDYAVDADKLIF.

Concerning this clone itself: This may come from a read error, since a much larger clone is one base off. Other DNA sequences in the same sample also yield this CDR3. J is TRDJ3 and V is TRDV2; 12 bases align to TRDD3. J lost 3 bases, V lost 7 bases, and 24 bases had no gene match. The V gene's germline CDR1 is GEAIGNYY and CDR2 EKD. This CDR3 spans 23 amino acids. CDR3 coding DNA: TGTGCCTGCACCTCGCTGTCACTGGGGGATACTGTCGGAGATCGCTGGGACACCCGACAGATGTTTTTC. This sequence encodes CACTSLSLGDTVGDRWDTRQMFF.

On this clone: A read error may explain this, as a much larger clone is one base away. Other DNA sequences of this sample code for an identical CDR3. The V gene is TRDV1, the J gene TRDJ1, with TRDD3 matching 12 bases. CDR1 is TSWWSYY and CDR2 is QGS in the germline V gene. CDR3 size: 24 residues. The DNA of the CDR3 is TGTGCCCTTGGGGAACTGGTCGTCTTTCCACGTCTGGGGGATACGCCCGGGTACACCGATAAACTCATCTTT. Translated, it gives CALGELVVFPRLGDTPGYTDKLIF.